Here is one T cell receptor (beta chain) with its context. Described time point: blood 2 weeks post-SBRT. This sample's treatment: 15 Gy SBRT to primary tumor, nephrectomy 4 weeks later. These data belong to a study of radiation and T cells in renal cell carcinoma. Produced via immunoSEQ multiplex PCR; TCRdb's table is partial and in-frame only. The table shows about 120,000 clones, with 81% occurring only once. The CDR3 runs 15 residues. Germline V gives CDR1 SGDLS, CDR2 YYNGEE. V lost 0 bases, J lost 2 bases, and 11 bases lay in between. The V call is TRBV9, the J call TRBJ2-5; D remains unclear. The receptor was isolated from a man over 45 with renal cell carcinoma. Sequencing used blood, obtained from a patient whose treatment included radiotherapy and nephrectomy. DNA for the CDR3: TGTGCCAGCAGCGTAGGACCGAGCGATCAAGAGACCCAGTACTTC. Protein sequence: CASSVGPSDQETQYF.